These 25 T cell receptor beta chains were sequenced from one sample in a study of blood T cell repertoires in COVID-19. Clones were sequenced by immunoSEQ multiplex PCR, and TCRdb holds only the in-frame ones, with some missing. The data show 200,000 to 250,000 clones, with approximately 88% seen just once and around 6.5% held by the top ten. Sequencing input: peripheral blood. Every receptor here comes from a woman in her twenties or thirties with COVID-19, enrolled during active disease.

J is TRBJ2-4 and V is TRBV18; 7 nucleotides match TRBD1. CDR3 size: 15 residues. From germline, CDR1 is KGHSH and CDR2 LQKENI. The junction had 4 bases not matched to a gene; V was cut back by 3 bases and J by 2 bases. CDR3 DNA sequence: TGTGCCAGCTCACCGACAGGGAGTTCCAAAAACATTCAGTACTTC. This translates into CASSPTGSSKNIQYF.

This clone was picked up one time. The V gene is TRBV6-5, the J gene TRBJ2-2, with D perhaps matching TRBD2 (6 bases). Germline V gene sequence: CDR1 MNHEY, CDR2 SVGAGI. The length of the CDR3 is 15 residues. V was trimmed by 10 bases and J by 0 bases, leaving 15 bases between them. CDR3 sequence reads: CATQAGPSNTGELFF. The CDR3 DNA follows: TGTGCCACCCAGGCGGGACCCTCGAACACCGGGGAGCTGTTTTTT.

The CDR3 loop reads CASSSAGTQETQYF. CDR3 bases: TGTGCCAGCAGCTCAGCGGGGACTCAGGAGACCCAGTACTTC. V is TRBV7-9 and J is TRBJ2-5, with TRBD2 identical over 7 bases. V gave up 4 bases and J gave up 5 bases; unmatched junction bases: 7. There are 14 residues in the CDR3. The germline V gene encodes CDR1 SEHNR and CDR2 FQNEAQ (reference sequence).

The chain joins TRBV29-1 to TRBJ2-1; D perhaps matches TRBD1 (6 bases). The V gene's germline CDR1 is SQVTM and CDR2 ANQGSEA. V lost 4 bases and J lost 4, with 23 bases in between. CDR3 length: 17 residues. The CDR3 loop reads CSVGGTPLGGGYNEQFF. In nucleotides, the CDR3 is TGCAGCGTTGGTGGGACACCCCTTGGTGGAGGTTACAATGAGCAGTTCTTC.

The chain links TRBV21-1 to TRBJ2-6; the listed D gene, TRBD1, was not tested against the DNA. TRBV21-1 is recorded as a pseudogene. The CDR3 is 23 residues long. Here the CDR3 reads CASPVRGGPYRGQGNSGANVLTF. DNA for the CDR3: TGTGCCAGCCCCGTCCGAGGTGGGCCTTATAGGGGACAGGGGAACTCTGGGGCCAACGTCCTGACTTTC.

The CDR3 coding sequence is TGTGCCAGCAGTTCGCTGAACAGGGGGCTCAATCAGCCCCAGCATTTT. It translates to CASSSLNRGLNQPQHF. The chain combines TRBV6-2 or TRBV6-3 with TRBJ1-5, with 9 bases identical to TRBD1. From germline, CDR1 is MNHEY and CDR2 SVGEGT. The CDR3 has 16 residues. The V gene end was trimmed by 4 bases and the J gene end by 3 bases; junction bases not matched to a gene: 7.

This clone was picked up one time. V and J are TRBV1 and TRBJ1-5; no DNA check was done on the table's D call, TRBD1. TRBV1 is shown as a pseudogene. CDR3 size: 17 residues. DNA of the CDR3: TGCACCAGCAGCCAAGAACGAAACAGGGTTAGCAATCAGCCCCAGCATTTT. Translated, it gives CTSSQERNRVSNQPQHF.

The chain links TRBV10-2 to TRBJ1-6; D may be TRBD1 (6 bases). CDR3 length: 13 amino acids. The V end was cut by 5 bases, the J end by 9 bases, with 11 bases between. Germline V CDR1 and CDR2: WSHSY, SAAADI. The CDR3 sequence is CASSSGTISPLHF. Here the CDR3 DNA reads TGCGCCAGCAGTTCCGGGACAATTTCACCCCTCCACTTT.

This CDR3 reads CAALSSRGFTGVGELFF. In DNA form, the CDR3 reads TGTGCCGCCTTGTCTTCTAGAGGCTTCACCGGGGTCGGGGAGCTGTTTTTT. This rearrangement joins TRBV10-3 to TRBJ2-2; D perhaps matches TRBD2 (5 bases). V was trimmed by 11 bases and J by 7 bases, leaving 29 bases between them. CDR3 length equals 17 residues. CDR1 is ENHRY, CDR2 SYGVKD, per germline.

The V gene is TRBV7-2, the J gene TRBJ2-1; 10 positions agree with TRBD2. CDR3 length: 15 residues. From germline, CDR1 is SGHTA and CDR2 FQGNSA. Trimming removed 1 base from V and 6 bases from J; junction bases left unmatched: 3. The DNA of the CDR3 is TGTGCCAGCAGCTTAGGGTCTAGCGGGGGCAATGAGCAGTTCTTC. Its protein product is CASSLGSSGGNEQFF.

The chain has TRBV28 and TRBJ1-6, with 8 bases aligning to TRBD1. CDR3 size: 15 residues. Germline CDR1 reads MDHEN; CDR2 reads SYDVKM. The ends lost 6 bases at V and 2 bases at J; junction bases unmatched: 3. CDR3: CASSPGGTYNSPLHF. The CDR3 coding sequence is TGTGCCAGCAGCCCAGGGGGCACCTATAATTCACCCCTCCACTTT. Together with reference TRBV28 and TRBJ1-6, the CDR3 gives the full variable domain: DVKVTQSSRYLVKRTGEKVFLECVQDMDHENMFWYRQDPGLGLRLIYFSYDVKMKEKGDIPEGYSVSREKKERFSLILESASTNQTSMYLCASSPGGTYNSPLHFGNGTRLTVT.

This rearrangement joins TRBV19 to TRBJ1-4; no reliable D call. Germline assignment: CDR1 LNHDA and CDR2 SQIVND (reference sequence). V was pared by 5 bases and J by 0 bases, with 7 bases between. This CDR3 is built from 14 residues. The CDR3 loop is CASSRRSTNEKLFF. The CDR3 DNA reads TGTGCCAGTAGTCGGAGGTCAACTAATGAAAAACTGTTTTTT. The whole variable domain, remainder taken from reference TRBV19 and TRBJ1-4, is DGGITQSPKYLFRKEGQNVTLSCEQNLNHDAMYWYRQDPGQGLRLIYYSQIVNDFQKGDIAEGYSVSREKKESFPLTVTSAQKNPTAFYLCASSRRSTNEKLFFGSGTQLSVL.

The gene calls are TRBV7-6 and TRBJ1-5, with D uncertain. This CDR3 spans 15 amino acids. The V and J ends lost 0 bases and 4 bases respectively, with 10 bases between them. The germline CDR1 and CDR2 sequences are SGHVS and FNYEAQ. This CDR3 reads CASSLAAGLNQPQHF. In DNA, the CDR3 is TGTGCCAGCAGCTTAGCGGCAGGCCTAAATCAGCCCCAGCATTTT.

This rearrangement joins TRBV7-8 to TRBJ1-6; D uncertain. Germline loops: CDR1 SGHVS, CDR2 FQNEAQ. The CDR3 sequence is 13 residues long. The germline V and J ends were trimmed by 5 bases and 7 bases, with 9 bases remaining between them. The CDR3 reads CASSPPRNSPLHF. The CDR3 DNA follows: TGTGCCAGCAGCCCCCCCAGGAATTCACCCCTCCACTTT. The variable domain in full, with the rest retrieved from reference TRBV7-8 and TRBJ1-6, is GAGVSQSPRYKVAKRGQDVALRCDPISGHVSLFWYQQALGQGPEFLTYFQNEAQLDKSGLPSDRFFAERPEGSVSTLKIQRTQQEDSAVYLCASSPPRNSPLHFGNGTRLTVT.

The V and J genes are TRBV21-1 and TRBJ2-7; the table's D gene call, TRBD2, was not cross checked with the DNA. TRBV21-1 constitutes a pseudogene. This CDR3 has 16 residues. The CDR3, as DNA: TGTGCCAGCAGCAAGGTTAGTAGCGGGATCCTTTACGAGCAGTACGTC. Translated: CASSKVSSGILYEQYV.

Only one count was recorded for this clone. The chain has TRBV6-5 and TRBJ2-7, with 7 nucleotides matching TRBD1. Unmatched junction bases numbered 10, after V lost 6 bases and J lost 2 bases. Germline values: CDR1 MNHEY, CDR2 SVGAGI. The CDR3 is 15 amino acids. The CDR3 loop reads CASSARQGLTYEQYV. CDR3 nucleotides: TGTGCCAGCAGCGCTAGACAGGGATTAACCTACGAGCAGTACGTC.

The chain has TRBV12-3 or TRBV12-4 and TRBJ1-1; possibly TRBD1 for D (5 bases). V was trimmed by 1 base and J by 8 bases, leaving 11 bases between them. The CDR3 runs to 13 residues. The CDR3 DNA sequence: TGTGCCAGCAGTTTAGGGGGGGGAGAGGAAGCTTTCTTT. Translated, it gives CASSLGGGEEAFF.

The chain employs TRBV11-3 and TRBJ2-6, with TRBD1 identical over 11 bases. The germline V gene encodes CDR1 SGHNT and CDR2 YENEEA. Germline trimming cut 5 bases from V and 0 bases from J; bases unmatched to any gene: 9. The CDR3 loop spans 19 amino acids. The CDR3 loop reads CASSLRTGGYTSGANVLTF. In nucleotides, the CDR3 is TGTGCCAGCAGCCTGAGGACAGGGGGCTATACCTCTGGGGCCAACGTCCTGACTTTC.

The CDR3 protein is CATSREAGSYNEQFF. The CDR3 DNA follows: TGTGCCACCAGCAGAGAGGCTGGCTCCTACAATGAGCAGTTCTTC. The J gene is TRBJ2-1, the V gene TRBV15; no firm D call. V lost 0 bases and J 0 bases, leaving 6 bases between the germline ends. The V gene's germline CDR1 is LNHNV and CDR2 YYDKDF (reference sequence). CDR3 length: 15 residues. The variable domain in full, with the rest retrieved from reference TRBV15 and TRBJ2-1, is DAMVIQNPRYQVTQFGKPVTLSCSQTLNHNVMYWYQQKSSQAPKLLFHYYDKDFNNEADTPDNFQSRRPNTSFCFLDIRSPGLGDTAMYLCATSREAGSYNEQFFGPGTRLTVL.

This clone was seen only once. The chain recombines TRBV21-1 with TRBJ2-1; whether TRBD2, the table's D call, matches the DNA was not checked. TRBV21-1 is classified as a pseudogene. The CDR3 runs 12 residues. DNA for the CDR3: TGTGCCAAGTATACTAGCGGTAGGTGGCAGTTCTTC. This translates into CAKYTSGRWQFF.

The chain links TRBV10-3 to TRBJ1-1, with no clear D. CDR3 size: 15 residues. Trimming removed 3 bases at V and 4 bases at J, with 15 bases between. Germline CDR1 reads ENHRY; CDR2 reads SYGVKD. In DNA form, the CDR3 reads TGTGCCATCAGTGAATTGGAGGGCGCAGCCACTGAAGCTTTCTTT. Its translation is CAISELEGAATEAFF.

This clone occurred once. V and J are TRBV19 and TRBJ2-6; D is uncertain. The ends were cut back, 1 base at V and 15 bases at J, with 7 bases in the middle. CDR1 and CDR2 from the germline V gene are LNHDA and SQIVND (reference sequence). The CDR3 has 11 amino acids. The CDR3 protein is CASSIGQDLTF. The CDR3 DNA reads as TGTGCCAGTAGTATAGGTCAGGACCTGACTTTC.

In nucleotides, the CDR3 is TGTGCCAGTAGTATCCCCCGGGCGGGGTACACCGGGGAGCTGTTTTTT. It translates to CASSIPRAGYTGELFF. This rearrangement joins TRBV19 to TRBJ2-2; tentatively, D is TRBD2 (6 bases). The CDR3 has 16 residues. V shed 3 bases and J shed 3 bases, with 14 bases lying between them. Per the germline V gene, CDR1 is LNHDA and CDR2 is SQIVND (reference sequence).

V is TRBV7-2 and J is TRBJ1-5, with D possibly being TRBD1 (6 bases). Germline CDR1 reads SGHTA; CDR2 reads FQGNSA. CDR3 size: 15 residues. Trimming cost V 6 bases and J 3 bases, with 15 bases left between them. CDR3 region: CASSPQGQYNQPQHF. In DNA form, the CDR3 reads TGTGCCAGCAGTCCCCAAGGACAGTACAATCAGCCCCAGCATTTT. The variable domain in full, with the rest retrieved from reference TRBV7-2 and TRBJ1-5, is GAGVSQSPSNKVTEKGKDVELRCDPISGHTALYWYRQSLGQGLEFLIYFQGNSAPDKSGLPSDRFSAERTGGSVSTLTIQRTQQEDSAVYLCASSPQGQYNQPQHFGDGTRLSIL.

The V gene is TRBV3-1 (or the pseudogene TRBV3-2), the J gene TRBJ1-4; 12 bases match TRBD1. Germline lookup yields CDR1 LGHDT and CDR2 YNNKEL (reference sequence). The CDR3 has 15 residues. The trim removed 5 bases at V and 8 bases at J, leaving 6 bases unmatched. In nucleotides, the CDR3 is TGTGCCAGCAGCTCCCGGGACAGGGGGCACGAAAAACTGTTTTTT. Its protein product is CASSSRDRGHEKLFF.